These 14 T cell receptor beta chains came from one sample sequenced in a study of blood T cells in healthy people across ages. For the second PCR, which ran for about 7 to 12 cycles, a sample-barcoded 5' primer and a J-beta primer mix were used. TCRdb ran MiXCR on the 5' RACE reads and lists one entry per CDR3 protein. The sample includes over a million distinct CDR3 sequences, about 23% seen only once; the top ten take around 0.75%. These data were also reused for a study on T cells of mothers and their children.

Sequencing was done on a sample of blood. The receptors derive from a girl aged 2 to 9 in good health.

This clonotype appeared a few times. The V call is TRBV7-3, the J call TRBJ2-5; possibly TRBD2 for D (6 bases). This CDR3 region has 15 residues. Trimming stripped 3 bases from V and 4 bases from J, with 15 bases between. Germline V gene lookup returns CDR1 SGHTA and CDR2 FQGTGA. As DNA, the CDR3 is TGTGCCAGCAGCTTGGGTCTGCAGACTAGAGAGACCCAGTACTTC. Its translation: CASSLGLQTRETQYF.

This clonotype was seen once. The rearrangement joins TRBV2 to TRBJ2-5; TRBD2 agrees at 8 bases. The ends lost 8 bases at V and 0 bases at J; junction bases unmatched: 5. Germline CDR1 SNHLY, CDR2 FYNNEI. The CDR3 is made up of 14 amino acids. The CDR3 nucleotides read TGTGCCAGCCTACTAGCGGCGTACCAAGAGACCCAGTACTTC. Translation gives CASLLAAYQETQYF.

The V and J genes are TRBV20-1 and TRBJ1-6, with D possibly being TRBD1 (5 bases). Germline CDR1 and CDR2: DFQATT and SNEGSKA (reference sequence). Trimming pared 0 bases from V and 6 bases from J, leaving 15 bases between. This CDR3 contains 16 residues. Written as DNA, the CDR3 is TGCAGTGCTAGAGATTGGCAACGGGGCCCTAATTCACCCCTCCACTTT. This sequence encodes CSARDWQRGPNSPLHF.

In this sample, this clonotype turned up a few times. The chain joins TRBV6-2 or TRBV6-3 to TRBJ2-5; D uncertain. The CDR3 loop spans 14 amino acids. The germline gives CDR1 MNHEY, CDR2 SVGEGT. Trimming pared 5 bases from V and 5 bases from J, leaving 15 bases between. This CDR3 is CASSTGRLRETQYF. The CDR3 nucleotides are TGTGCCAGCAGTACCGGACGCCTGCGGGAGACCCAGTACTTC.

This chain connects TRBV27 to TRBJ2-1, with no clear D. The V gene's germline CDR1 is MNHEY and CDR2 SMNVEV (reference sequence). The CDR3 contains 15 residues. The V and J ends lost 2 bases and 3 bases respectively, with 11 bases between them. CDR3 sequence reads: CASSLTRSVYNEQFF. The CDR3 nucleotides are TGTGCCAGCAGTTTAACCAGGTCTGTCTACAATGAGCAGTTCTTC.

This clonotype was observed a few times. This may be a read error: a much more frequent sequence differs by one nucleotide. The CDR3 does not end in the conserved phenylalanine or tryptophan, so this is likely a read error. The V call is TRBV9, the J call TRBJ1-1, with D uncertain. The CDR3 loop spans 12 amino acids. CDR1 is SGDLS, CDR2 YYNGEE, per germline. V was clipped by 4 bases and J by 3 bases, with 7 bases between them. CDR3 loop: CASSPGDTEAFS. The CDR3 DNA follows: TGTGCCAGCAGCCCCGGGGACACTGAAGCTTTCTCT.

The V and J genes are TRBV3-1 and TRBJ2-5; a weak D match, TRBD2 (6 bases). CDR3 length: 15 amino acids. Trimming left V 4 bases short and J 11 bases short, with 23 bases between. Germline CDR1 is LGHDT and CDR2 is YNNKEL (reference sequence). The CDR3 protein is CASSPLAESSYVQYF. CDR3 DNA: TGTGCCAGCAGCCCCTTAGCGGAGAGCTCCTACGTGCAGTACTTC.

J is TRBJ1-4 and V is TRBV5-1, with TRBD1 matching 8 bases. The germline CDR1 and CDR2 sequences are SGHRS and YFSETQ. The CDR3 covers 13 residues. The V segment lost 4 bases and the J segment 8 bases; nucleotides outside the gene matches: 4. In DNA, the CDR3 is TGCGCCAGCAGCGTGACAGGGGACGAAAAACTGTTTTTT. Translating gives CASSVTGDEKLFF.

This clonotype has a handful of counts. The rearrangement links TRBV7-2 to TRBJ2-5; TRBD2 aligns across 9 bases. This CDR3 spans 15 amino acids. Germline assignment: CDR1 SGHTA and CDR2 FQGNSA. The V gene end was trimmed by 5 bases and the J gene end by 3 bases; junction bases not matched to a gene: 7. The CDR3 nucleotides are TGTGCCAGCAGCATACGTAGCGGGGGTAAAGAGACCCAGTACTTC. This translates into CASSIRSGGKETQYF.

The genes are TRBV4-2 and TRBJ1-1; TRBD1 agrees at 9 bases. V gave up 7 bases and J gave up 1 base; unmatched junction bases: 1. Looked up from germline, CDR1 is LGHNA and CDR2 is YNFKEQ. The CDR3 length is 13 residues. CDR3 in DNA: TGTGCCAGCAAGACAGGGGGGAACACTGAAGCTTTCTTT. It yields the protein CASKTGGNTEAFF.

There are a few counts of this clonotype. This chain links TRBV18 with TRBJ1-4; 9 bases are a match to TRBD1. CDR3 length: 14 residues. Germline-derived CDR1 and CDR2 are KGHSH and LQKENI. J was trimmed by 7 bases and V by 4 bases; bases with no gene match: 4. Here the CDR3 DNA reads TGTGCCAGCTCACGAGAGGGACAGGGTGAAAAACTGTTTTTT. This gives the protein CASSREGQGEKLFF.

The V and J genes are TRBV6-1 and TRBJ2-2, with D tentatively TRBD1 or TRBD2 (6 bases each). The CDR3 length is 16 residues. Between the trimmed V and J ends, which lost 8 bases and 1 base, there was a span of 17 bases. Germline assignment: CDR1 MNHNS and CDR2 SASEGT. The CDR3 here is CASPPSEGENTGELFF. CDR3 bases: TGTGCCAGCCCTCCTAGCGAGGGGGAGAACACCGGGGAGCTGTTTTTT.

This chain joins TRBV7-2 and TRBJ2-7, with 9 bases lining up with TRBD2. The germline CDR1 and CDR2 sequences are SGHTA and FQGNSA. The CDR3 runs to 14 residues. V lost 5 bases and J lost 3; bases outside the gene matches: 5. CDR3 protein: CASSRGGADYEQYF. The CDR3 nucleotides read TGTGCCAGCAGCCGCGGGGGGGCGGACTACGAGCAGTACTTC. The entire variable domain, with the rest obtained from reference TRBV7-2 and TRBJ2-7, is as follows: GAGVSQSPSNKVTEKGKDVELRCDPISGHTALYWYRQSLGQGLEFLIYFQGNSAPDKSGLPSDRFSAERTGGSVSTLTIQRTQQEDSAVYLCASSRGGADYEQYFGPGTRLTVT.

This clonotype was counted a few times. The chain uses TRBV12-3 or TRBV12-4 and TRBJ2-5; no reliable D call. TRBJ2-7 explains the end of the DNA better; the J call may be wrong. The CDR3 has 13 residues. The CDR3, as DNA: TGTGCCAGCAGTTTGGCAAGCCTTAACGAGCAGTACTTC. Amino acid sequence: CASSLASLNEQYF.